The 26 T cell receptor beta chains below were found in one sample sequenced in a study of shared clonotypes between healthy human individuals. Naive CD8 populations comprised CD45RO-negative cells positively selected for CCR7, excluding terminally differentiated effector memory CD45RA+ cells. TCRdb keeps only in-frame clones here, not all; method: immunoSEQ multiplex PCR. Here the sample spans roughly 770,000 clones, 90% to 98% being singletons. Sequencing used naive CD8+ T cells sorted from blood. Receptors originate from a man aged 25-40 years in good health.

The rearrangement joins TRBV28 to TRBJ2-7; 8 bases are shared with TRBD1. Germline CDR1 reads MDHEN; CDR2 reads SYDVKM. This CDR3 spans 15 amino acids. Unmatched junction bases numbered 12, after V lost 6 bases and J lost 5 bases. CDR3 region: CASSHRWTGYDEQYF. CDR3 bases: TGTGCCAGCAGCCACAGATGGACAGGGTACGACGAGCAGTACTTC.

A single count supports this clone. This chain connects TRBV11-3 to TRBJ2-2; possibly TRBD1 or TRBD2 for D (5 bases each). Germline V CDR1 and CDR2: SGHNT, YENEEA. With 1 base removed from V and 5 bases from J, the gap between germline ends came to 11 bases. The CDR3 has 15 amino acids. The CDR3 loop reads CASSLAGRPTGELFF. CDR3 DNA: TGTGCCAGCAGCTTAGCAGGGAGACCAACCGGGGAGCTGTTTTTT.

The V call is TRBV7-9, the J call TRBJ2-3; the match to TRBD2 covers 11 bases. The J segment lost 2 bases and the V segment lost 3 bases, leaving 10 bases of the junction unmatched. Germline CDR1 and CDR2: SEHNR and FQNEAQ (reference sequence). The CDR3 has 18 residues. The CDR3 DNA reads as TGTGCCAGCAGCTTGACTAGCGGGATTCGGGTGATCACAGATACGCAGTATTTT. Amino acid sequence: CASSLTSGIRVITDTQYF.

The chain is built from TRBV27 and TRBJ2-6, with D tentatively TRBD1 (7 bases). V was pared by 8 bases and J by 3 bases, with 14 bases between. Germline CDR1 reads MNHEY; CDR2 reads SMNVEV (reference sequence). The CDR3 is 15 amino acids. The CDR3 bases are TGTGCCAGCGCCCCCCAGGGGGGTGGGGCCAACGTCCTGACTTTC. It yields the protein CASAPQGGGANVLTF.

V and J are TRBV14 and TRBJ2-7, with no clear D. The CDR3 length is 13 residues. Deletions cut 5 bases from V and 4 bases from J, with 12 bases between. Germline CDR1 is SGHDN and CDR2 is FVKESK. CDR3 nucleotide sequence: TGTGCCAGCAGCACAGAGGTATTGTACGAGCAGTACTTC. This translates into CASSTEVLYEQYF.

In its sample, this clone was seen once. The CDR3 bases are TGTGCCAGCAGCTTAGAATCGGGGTCCACTGAAGCTTTCTTT. Translation gives CASSLESGSTEAFF. This sequence joins TRBV11-2 and TRBJ1-1; D call uncertain. The CDR3 spans 14 residues. With 0 bases removed from V and 4 bases from J, the gap between germline ends came to 9 bases. The germline V gene encodes CDR1 SGHAT and CDR2 FQNNGV.

This chain uses TRBV10-1 with TRBJ2-1, with 9 bases fitting TRBD1. CDR3 size: 14 residues. V lost 6 bases and J lost 5; bases outside the gene matches: 5. The germline V gene encodes CDR1 WNHNN and CDR2 SYGVQD (reference sequence). The chain's CDR3 is CASSVDRGHNEQFF. The CDR3 DNA follows: TGCGCCAGCAGCGTGGACAGGGGACACAATGAGCAGTTCTTC.

The chain combines TRBV18 with TRBJ2-7, with D maybe TRBD1 (6 bases). Germline assignment: CDR1 KGHSH and CDR2 LQKENI. V lost 6 bases and J lost 4, with 16 bases in between. This CDR3 contains 14 residues. The CDR3 protein is CASSQDRLEYEQYF. CDR3 DNA sequence: TGTGCCAGCTCCCAAGACAGGTTAGAATACGAGCAGTACTTC. Looking up the rest from reference TRBV18 and TRBJ2-7 gives the full variable domain: NAGVMQNPRHLVRRRGQEARLRCSPMKGHSHVYWYRQLPEEGLKFMVYLQKENIIDESGMPKERFSAEFPKEGPSILRIQQVVRGDSAAYFCASSQDRLEYEQYFGPGTRLTVT.

The chain combines TRBV13 with TRBJ2-7, with 7 nucleotides matching TRBD1. Germline V gene lookup returns CDR1 PRHDT and CDR2 FYEKMQ (reference sequence). J gave up 3 bases and V 5 bases, and 13 bases lay outside the gene matches. The CDR3 runs to 16 residues. Here the CDR3 reads CASSKRQGKQNYEQYF. The CDR3 DNA reads TGTGCCAGCAGCAAGCGACAGGGTAAGCAAAACTACGAGCAGTACTTC.

This sequence joins TRBV7-6 and TRBJ2-7, with 7 bases that match TRBD2. V lost 1 base to trimming and J lost 2 bases; unmatched junction nucleotides: 2. The CDR3 sequence is 14 residues long. Germline-derived CDR1 and CDR2 are SGHVS and FNYEAQ. The DNA of the CDR3 is TGTGCCAGCAGCTTAGGCGGGAGCACCTACGAGCAGTACTTC. Amino acid sequence: CASSLGGSTYEQYF.

The CDR3 nucleotides read TGTGCCAGCTCACCCCGACAAAGCCAAGAGACCCAGTACTTC. This encodes CASSPRQSQETQYF. This chain links TRBV18 with TRBJ2-5; D ambiguous. Trimming took off 3 bases at V and 1 base at J, with 9 bases between the two ends. Germline loops: CDR1 KGHSH, CDR2 LQKENI. The CDR3 consists of 14 residues.

This chain joins TRBV4-3 and TRBJ2-3, with 8 bases lining up with TRBD2. J lost 4 bases, V lost 1 base, and 4 bases had no gene match. Germline CDR1 LGHNA, CDR2 YSLEER. This CDR3 is built from 15 residues. CDR3 nucleotides: TGCGCCAGCAGCCAAGGTTGGACTAGCCCAGATACGCAGTATTTT. This sequence encodes CASSQGWTSPDTQYF.

This clone was counted a single time. J is TRBJ2-7 and V is TRBV15, with D uncertain. The germline V gene encodes CDR1 LNHNV and CDR2 YYDKDF (reference sequence). V lost 5 bases, J lost 6 bases, and 8 bases lay in between. This CDR3 spans 11 amino acids. CDR3 DNA sequence: TGTGCCACCAGCGGCGGACGCGAGCAGTACTTC. Its translation: CATSGGREQYF.

V usage is TRBV29-1 and J usage is TRBJ1-1, with D uncertain. The CDR3 is 13 residues long. Trimming took off 5 bases at V and 1 base at J, with 11 bases between the two ends. CDR1 and CDR2 (germline): SQVTM, ANQGSEA. CDR3 sequence (DNA): TGCAGCGTTCGGCGTGAGTCGAACACTGAAGCTTTCTTT. This gives the protein CSVRRESNTEAFF.

As to this clone: At the DNA level, this CDR3 is encoded by other sequences in the same sample as well. V usage is TRBV29-1 and J usage is TRBJ2-7, with 10 bases aligning to TRBD2. Per germline, CDR1 SQVTM and CDR2 ANQGSEA. This CDR3 spans 14 amino acids. V lost 1 base to trimming and J lost 6 bases; unmatched junction nucleotides: 6. The CDR3 reads CSVEVGLAGAEQYF. CDR3 bases: TGCAGCGTTGAAGTAGGGCTAGCGGGAGCCGAGCAGTACTTC.

The rearrangement joins TRBV7-9 to TRBJ1-3; D call uncertain. The CDR3 extends over 13 amino acids. The V end lost 9 bases, the J end lost 0 bases, and 9 bases lay between the germline ends. Germline values: CDR1 SEHNR, CDR2 FQNEAQ (reference sequence). CDR3 region: CASSGRSGNTIYF. CDR3 DNA: TGTGCCAGTAGCGGACGCTCTGGAAACACCATATATTTT.

The chain recombines TRBV5-6 with TRBJ2-1; D not resolved. This CDR3 contains 16 residues. Germline CDR1 and CDR2: SGHDT and YYEEEE. V was pared by 0 bases and J by 4 bases, with 14 bases between. CDR3 bases: TGTGCCAGCAGCTTGGAAGGTCTTGGTTCTTACAATGAGCAGTTCTTC. Translated, it gives CASSLEGLGSYNEQFF.

This sequence joins TRBV9 and TRBJ1-2; D is ambiguous. The CDR3 is made up of 19 amino acids. Germline lookup yields CDR1 SGDLS and CDR2 YYNGEE. Trimming cost V 0 bases and J 0 bases, with 21 bases left between them. CDR3 region: CASSVEPIGTPQTNYGYTF. For the CDR3, the DNA is TGTGCCAGCAGCGTAGAGCCCATCGGCACACCCCAAACTAACTATGGCTACACCTTC.

This clone has a single count. The CDR3 sequence: CASSEGTGPQSNEKLFF. The DNA of the CDR3 is TGCGCCAGCAGTGAGGGGACAGGCCCTCAATCTAATGAAAAACTGTTTTTT. The chain couples TRBV10-1 to TRBJ1-4, with 8 bases lining up with TRBD1. The trim removed 2 bases at V and 3 bases at J, leaving 8 bases unmatched. The CDR3 is made up of 17 amino acids. Germline CDR1 is WNHNN and CDR2 is SYGVQD (reference sequence).

The chain couples TRBV27 to TRBJ2-7, with unresolved D. V lost 8 bases and J lost 7, with 6 bases in between. The CDR3 sequence is 9 residues long. Germline CDR1 and CDR2: MNHEY and SMNVEV (reference sequence). The CDR3 is CASRKEQYF. For the CDR3, the DNA is TGTGCCAGCCGCAAGGAGCAGTACTTC.

The chain uses TRBV28 and TRBJ2-6, with D uncertain. The CDR3 contains 15 residues. In germline, CDR1 is MDHEN, CDR2 SYDVKM. V shed 6 bases and J shed 0 bases, with 9 bases lying between them. Written as DNA, the CDR3 is TGTGCCAGCAGAAGGCCCCGCTCTGGGGCCAACGTCCTGACTTTC. This gives the protein CASRRPRSGANVLTF.

The V and J genes are TRBV9 and TRBJ2-7, with D tentatively TRBD1 (7 bases). Germline V gives CDR1 SGDLS, CDR2 YYNGEE. CDR3 length: 15 amino acids. V lost 0 bases and J lost 4, with 14 bases in between. The CDR3 nucleotides read TGTGCCAGCAGCGTAGAGGAGGGGGCGCGGTACGAGCAGTACTTC. Amino acid sequence: CASSVEEGARYEQYF.

V is TRBV7-9 and J is TRBJ2-1; 8 nucleotides match TRBD2. The CDR3 covers 16 residues. Germline V lookup: CDR1 SEHNR, CDR2 FQNEAQ (reference sequence). The V segment lost 5 bases and the J segment 2 bases; nucleotides outside the gene matches: 8. CDR3 in amino acids: CASSAPGLEAYNEQFF. For the CDR3, the DNA is TGTGCCAGCAGCGCCCCGGGACTAGAGGCCTACAATGAGCAGTTCTTC.

The chain has TRBV28 and TRBJ2-7, with TRBD1 matching over 7 bases. J gave up 5 bases and V 6 bases, and 4 bases lay outside the gene matches. Germline CDR1 and CDR2: MDHEN and SYDVKM. The CDR3 consists of 12 residues. DNA for the CDR3: TGTGCCAGCAGCCAGACAGGGAACGAGCAGTACTTC. Its protein product is CASSQTGNEQYF.

The chain's CDR3 is CATSRALAGYNTQYF. CDR3 nucleotide sequence: TGTGCCACCAGCAGAGCTTTAGCGGGATACAATACGCAGTATTTT. This chain links TRBV15 with TRBJ2-3; 8 nucleotides agree with TRBD2. V gave up 1 base and J gave up 7 bases; unmatched junction bases: 7. CDR1 LNHNV and CDR2 YYDKDF come from the germline V gene (reference sequence). The CDR3 has 15 residues.

The rearrangement links TRBV6-5 to TRBJ2-1, with D possibly being TRBD2 (5 bases). V lost 2 bases to trimming and J lost 0 bases, with 8 bases between them. Germline lookup yields CDR1 MNHEY and CDR2 SVGAGI. This CDR3 is built from 15 residues. CDR3 sequence reads: CASSYVASSYNEQFF. For the CDR3, the DNA is TGTGCCAGCAGTTACGTAGCGAGCTCCTACAATGAGCAGTTCTTC.